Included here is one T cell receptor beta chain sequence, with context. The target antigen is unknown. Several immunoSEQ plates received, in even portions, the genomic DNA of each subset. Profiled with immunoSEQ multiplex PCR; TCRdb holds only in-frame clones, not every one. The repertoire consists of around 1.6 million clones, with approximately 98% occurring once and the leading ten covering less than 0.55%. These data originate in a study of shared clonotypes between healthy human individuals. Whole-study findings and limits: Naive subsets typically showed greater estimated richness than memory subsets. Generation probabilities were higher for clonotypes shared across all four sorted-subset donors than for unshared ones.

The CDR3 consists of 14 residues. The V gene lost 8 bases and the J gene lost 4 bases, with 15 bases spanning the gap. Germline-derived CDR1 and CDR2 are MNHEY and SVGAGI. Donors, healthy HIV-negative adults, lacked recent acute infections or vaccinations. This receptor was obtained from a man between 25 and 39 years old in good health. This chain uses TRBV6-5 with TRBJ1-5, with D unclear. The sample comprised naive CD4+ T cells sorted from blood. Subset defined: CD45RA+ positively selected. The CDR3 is CASQPGGWNQPQHF. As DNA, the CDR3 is TGTGCCAGCCAACCGGGCGGGTGGAATCAGCCCCAGCATTTT.